The 13 T cell receptor beta chains below come from one sample, sequenced in a study of blood T cell repertoires in COVID-19. TCRdb's table, derived via immunoSEQ multiplex PCR, lists solely in-frame clones and lacks some. The top ten clones hold around 1.6% of a sample with some 200,000 clones, just over 85% of them seen once. Sequenced input: peripheral blood. The receptors shown here come from a man in his late teens or twenties with active or convalescent COVID-19.

The genes are TRBV6-2 or TRBV6-3 and TRBJ2-3, with D possibly matching TRBD2 (5 bases). Germline V gene sequence: CDR1 MNHEY, CDR2 SVGEGT. Trimming shortened V by 3 bases and J by 2 bases, and 12 bases separated the two germline ends. The CDR3 totals 15 residues. The CDR3 sequence is CASSYGLGVTDTQYF. CDR3 nucleotides: TGTGCCAGCAGTTATGGCCTGGGAGTCACAGATACGCAGTATTTT.

The V gene is TRBV25-1, the J gene TRBJ2-1; 10 nucleotides match TRBD2. The CDR3 covers 17 residues. The V gene's germline CDR1 is MGHDK and CDR2 SYGVNS. The trim removed 1 base at V and 4 bases at J, leaving 7 bases unmatched. The CDR3, as DNA: TGTGCCAGCAGTGAATCGGGGACTAGCGCCTCGTACAATGAGCAGTTCTTC. It specifies CASSESGTSASYNEQFF.

The chain has TRBV2 and TRBJ2-1; 14 nucleotides align to TRBD2. The trim removed 9 bases at V and 10 bases at J, leaving 11 bases unmatched. The CDR3 totals 15 residues. CDR1 SNHLY and CDR2 FYNNEI come from the germline V gene. The CDR3 region has the DNA TGTGCCAGTAGAGAACAGACTAGCGGGAGGGCCGAGCAGTTCTTC. Its translation: CASREQTSGRAEQFF.

In this sample, this clone turned up once. The chain combines TRBV7-6 with TRBJ2-2, with D possibly matching TRBD2 (6 bases). The V gene lost 0 bases and the J gene lost 1 base, with 15 bases spanning the gap. Germline CDR1 and CDR2: SGHVS and FNYEAQ. The CDR3 has 18 amino acids. In nucleotides, the CDR3 is TGTGCCAGCAGCTTAGCTCGACTAGATCGGGTGAACACCGGGGAGCTGTTTTTT. It encodes CASSLARLDRVNTGELFF.

This rearrangement joins TRBV4-3 to TRBJ1-1; 8 bases map to TRBD1. V shed 4 bases and J 1 base; nucleotides not matched to a gene: 2. Germline lookup yields CDR1 LGHNA and CDR2 YSLEER. CDR3 size: 14 residues. This CDR3 reads CASSPQGANTEAFF. The CDR3 region has the DNA TGCGCCAGCAGCCCCCAGGGGGCGAACACTGAAGCTTTCTTT.

This chain joins TRBV19 and TRBJ2-1, with 10 bases aligning to TRBD2. The CDR3 has 17 amino acids. CDR1 is LNHDA, CDR2 SQIVND, per germline (reference sequence). The junction had 9 bases not matched to a gene; V was cut back by 0 bases and J by 7 bases. This chain's CDR3 is CASSIEVLAGAVNEQFF. The CDR3, as DNA: TGTGCCAGTAGTATAGAGGTTCTAGCGGGAGCCGTAAATGAGCAGTTCTTC.

The V call is TRBV5-4, the J call TRBJ2-1; 9 bases fit TRBD1. From germline, CDR1 is SGHNT and CDR2 YYREEE (reference sequence). V lost 4 bases and J lost 6; bases outside the gene matches: 2. The CDR3 totals 13 residues. CDR3 residues: CASSPDRGNEQFF. DNA of the CDR3: TGTGCCAGCAGCCCGGACAGGGGCAATGAGCAGTTCTTC.

The chain couples TRBV18 to TRBJ1-1; 10 bases fit TRBD1. This CDR3 spans 15 amino acids. With V trimmed by 3 bases and J by 4 bases, 5 bases remained unmatched. Germline assignment: CDR1 KGHSH and CDR2 LQKENI. CDR3 nucleotides: TGTGCCAGCTCACCGACAGGGGGCTGGGGCACTGAAGCTTTCTTT. It specifies CASSPTGGWGTEAFF.

This clone was detected once. This rearrangement joins TRBV9 to TRBJ1-5; the D gene is possibly TRBD1 (5 bases). V lost 8 bases and J 7 bases, leaving 19 bases between the germline ends. The length of the CDR3 is 14 residues. Per the germline V gene, CDR1 is SGDLS and CDR2 is YYNGEE. This chain's CDR3 is CASAQGATGQPQHF. In DNA, the CDR3 is TGTGCCAGTGCTCAAGGGGCCACGGGCCAGCCCCAGCATTTT.

The sample holds one count of this clone. V usage is TRBV29-1 and J usage is TRBJ1-1; D not certain. Trimming took off 4 bases at V and 2 bases at J, with 5 bases between the two ends. Germline V gene sequence: CDR1 SQVTM, CDR2 ANQGSEA. The CDR3 spans 11 residues. The CDR3 bases are TGCAGCGTTGTAGCTAACACTGAAGCTTTCTTT. Amino acid sequence: CSVVANTEAFF.

The chain combines TRBV14 with TRBJ2-1; 8 bases align to TRBD2. Germline CDR1 reads SGHDN; CDR2 reads FVKESK. Trimming at V came to 2 bases and at J to 7 bases, leaving 19 bases not matched to a gene. The CDR3 has 19 residues. CDR3 nucleotides: TGTGCCAGCAGCCAATTTCTTTCGGGTCGGGCGGGAGGTGGTAATGAGCAGTTCTTC. Residues: CASSQFLSGRAGGGNEQFF. The whole variable domain, remainder taken from reference TRBV14 and TRBJ2-1, is EAGVTQFPSHSVIEKGQTVTLRCDPISGHDNLYWYRRVMGKEIKFLLHFVKESKQDESGMPNNRFLAERTGGTYSTLKVQPAELEDSGVYFCASSQFLSGRAGGGNEQFFGPGTRLTVL.

The chain recombines TRBV9 with TRBJ2-4; perhaps TRBD1 as D (6 bases). CDR1 is SGDLS, CDR2 YYNGEE, per germline. The CDR3 totals 14 residues. V was shortened by 5 bases and J by 9 bases, with 18 bases between the two germline ends. CDR3 residues: CASSTGQGMGIQYF. For the CDR3, the DNA is TGTGCCAGCAGTACGGGGCAGGGGATGGGCATTCAGTACTTC. Filled out from reference TRBV9 and TRBJ2-4, the complete variable domain reads DSGVTQTPKHLITATGQRVTLRCSPRSGDLSVYWYQQSLDQGLQFLIQYYNGEERAKGNILERFSAQQFPDLHSELNLSSLELGDSALYFCASSTGQGMGIQYFGAGTRLSVL.

The rearrangement uses TRBV9 and TRBJ1-6, with 7 bases identical to TRBD1. The CDR3 spans 14 residues. V shed 3 bases and J 7 bases; nucleotides not matched to a gene: 4. Germline V CDR1 and CDR2: SGDLS, YYNGEE. The CDR3 loop is CASSDRGWNSPLHF. In DNA, the CDR3 is TGTGCCAGCAGCGACAGGGGCTGGAATTCACCCCTCCACTTT.